The next 5 T cell receptor beta chains were all read from a single sample in a study of blood T cell repertoires in COVID-19. The protocol was immunoSEQ multiplex PCR, while the TCRdb copy is restricted to in-frame clones and leaves out a portion. The table lists 180,000 or so clones, 80% to 90% of them singletons, with roughly 8% in the top ten. Sequencing input: peripheral blood. The receptor set was obtained from a man aged 55 to 69 with acute or convalescent COVID-19.

The chain is built from TRBV21-1 and TRBJ2-7; no DNA check was done on the table's D call, TRBD2. TRBV21-1 is an annotated pseudogene. This CDR3 is built from 12 residues. This CDR3 reads CATPDFYYEQYF. The CDR3 DNA reads TGTGCCACCCCGGACTTTTACTACGAGCAGTACTTC.

The chain recombines TRBV4-2 with TRBJ2-1; D is unresolved. V lost 0 bases and J lost 0, with 12 bases in between. The CDR3 extends over 17 amino acids. The germline CDR1 and CDR2 sequences are LGHNA and YNFKEQ. The CDR3 DNA is TGTGCCAGCAGCCAAGAACCGGCTAGAAGCTCCTACAATGAGCAGTTCTTC. Protein sequence: CASSQEPARSSYNEQFF.

J is TRBJ2-1 and V is TRBV19, with 15 bases that match TRBD2. CDR1 LNHDA and CDR2 SQIVND come from the germline V gene (reference sequence). V lost 5 bases to trimming and J lost 7 bases; unmatched junction nucleotides: 6. The CDR3 sequence is 16 residues long. The CDR3 here is CASSSPGTSGRNEQFF. CDR3 nucleotide sequence: TGTGCCAGTAGTTCCCCCGGGACTAGCGGGAGGAATGAGCAGTTCTTC.

The chain couples TRBV10-3 to TRBJ2-7, with 7 bases that match TRBD1. Germline V gene lookup returns CDR1 ENHRY and CDR2 SYGVKD. There are 13 residues in the CDR3. The trim removed 6 bases at V and 5 bases at J, leaving 7 bases unmatched. CDR3 DNA: TGTGCCATCAGATTAGGACAGGCCAACGAGCAGTACTTC. The encoded protein is CAIRLGQANEQYF.

The V call is TRBV3-1 (or the pseudogene TRBV3-2), the J call TRBJ2-1, with 15 bases matching TRBD2. Germline-derived CDR1 and CDR2 are LGHDT and YNNKEL (reference sequence). V trimming: 0 bases; J trimming: 5 bases; junction bases outside the gene matches: 5. The CDR3 contains 18 residues. CDR3: CASSQEWTSGGGNNEQFF. The CDR3 DNA follows: TGTGCCAGCAGCCAAGAATGGACTAGCGGGGGGGGCAACAATGAGCAGTTCTTC.